Presented here are 17 T cell receptor beta chains from one specimen sequenced in a study of cytomegalovirus exposure and HLA in healthy donors (dated 2017 in TCRdb). The library was prepared using the immunoSEQ multiplex PCR assay. A mixture of 60 forward primers for TCR Vbeta segments and 13 reverse primers for TCR Jbeta segments was used in the multiplex PCR. In TCRdb, the immuneACCESS table is reduced to in-frame sequences with V and J assigned. These tables do not hold every clone; where another copy was compared, an unresolved V gene accounts for under half, and the others remain unexplained. The sample has 270,000 or so clones on record, about nine tenths of them singletons. 3.5% to 4% of the sample comes from the top ten. Material for sequencing was PBMCs. The receptors were gathered from a man aged 35 to 55 in good health and CMV-seropositive.

This chain links TRBV30 with TRBJ2-5; 7 bases agree with TRBD2. The CDR3 runs 14 residues. The trim removed 5 bases at V and 4 bases at J, leaving 10 bases unmatched. Germline lookup yields CDR1 GTSNPN and CDR2 SVGIG (reference sequence). Here the CDR3 DNA reads TGTGCCTGGTGTAGCGCGGGAGTATCAGAGACCCAGTACTTC. Amino acids: CAWCSAGVSETQYF.

This chain links TRBV2 with TRBJ2-1; 7 positions match TRBD2. The CDR3 has 12 residues. V was pared by 9 bases and J by 9 bases, with 8 bases of the junction left unmatched. Germline CDR1 SNHLY, CDR2 FYNNEI. CDR3 protein: CASRGGSGEQFF. In DNA form, the CDR3 reads TGTGCCAGTAGGGGCGGGAGTGGTGAGCAGTTCTTC.

This CDR3 reads CASSFRQGNYGYTF. Here the CDR3 DNA reads TGTGCCAGCAGTTTTCGACAGGGGAACTATGGCTACACCTTC. The chain employs TRBV27 and TRBJ1-2; 8 positions match TRBD1. Germline loops: CDR1 MNHEY, CDR2 SMNVEV (reference sequence). Germline trimming cut 3 bases from V and 2 bases from J; bases unmatched to any gene: 2. The CDR3 spans 14 residues.

The chain has TRBV5-1 and TRBJ2-1; TRBD2 matches at 7 bases. The CDR3 consists of 15 residues. The germline V gene has CDR1 SGHRS and CDR2 YFSETQ. J lost 3 bases, V lost 5 bases, and 8 bases had no gene match. The CDR3 DNA follows: TGCGCCAGCAGGATGGCACCGGGAGGCTACAATGAGCAGTTCTTC. Protein product: CASRMAPGGYNEQFF.

V usage is TRBV25-1 and J usage is TRBJ2-1; possibly TRBD2 for D (7 bases). V lost 6 bases to trimming and J lost 2 bases, with 14 bases between them. This CDR3 contains 15 residues. Germline lookup yields CDR1 MGHDK and CDR2 SYGVNS. The CDR3: CASSGDGGPYNEQFF. The CDR3 DNA sequence: TGTGCCAGCAGCGGAGACGGGGGGCCCTACAATGAGCAGTTCTTC.

The V and J genes are TRBV11-2 and TRBJ2-1; D is unresolved. Germline V gene data show CDR1 as SGHAT and CDR2 as FQNNGV. This CDR3 spans 13 amino acids. Trimming took 1 base from V and 3 from J, leaving 4 bases between them. As DNA, the CDR3 is TGTGCCAGCAGCTTAGGCTACTACAATGAGCAGTTCTTC. Its translation: CASSLGYYNEQFF. The full variable domain, completed using reference TRBV11-2 and TRBJ2-1, is EAGVAQSPRYKIIEKRQSVAFWCNPISGHATLYWYQQILGQGPKLLIQFQNNGVVDDSQLPKDRFSAERLKGVDSTLKIQPAKLEDSAVYLCASSLGYYNEQFFGPGTRLTVL.

This chain connects TRBV28 to TRBJ2-7; the match to TRBD2 covers 9 bases. CDR3 length: 14 residues. V lost 8 bases, J lost 2 bases, and 7 bases stayed unmatched. Germline assignment: CDR1 MDHEN and CDR2 SYDVKM. CDR3 sequence (DNA): TGTGCCAGCGGGGGGGCGGGAGGGCCCTACGAGCAGTACTTC. This encodes CASGGAGGPYEQYF.

The chain joins TRBV7-9 to TRBJ1-2; no clear D gene. The ends were cut back, 5 bases at V and 6 bases at J, with 19 bases in the middle. The CDR3 spans 15 residues. CDR1 is SEHNR and CDR2 is FQNEAQ in the germline V gene (reference sequence). The DNA of the CDR3 is TGTGCCAGCAGCCATCAGTTAGGAGGGATGAATGGCTACACCTTC. Translating gives CASSHQLGGMNGYTF.

The rearrangement links TRBV2 to TRBJ1-6; maybe TRBD1 (6 bases). The CDR3 is 10 amino acids. V was trimmed by 6 bases and J by 12 bases, leaving 6 bases between them. CDR1 is SNHLY, CDR2 FYNNEI, per germline. The DNA for the CDR3 is TGTGCCAGCAGGACAGGACCCCTCCACTTT. This gives the protein CASRTGPLHF.

V usage is TRBV7-9 and J usage is TRBJ2-7, with D possibly matching TRBD1 (6 bases). The CDR3 is 14 residues long. Germline CDR1 SEHNR, CDR2 FQNEAQ (reference sequence). V lost 2 bases to trimming and J lost 2 bases, with 10 bases between them. The CDR3 here is CASSLSGATYEQYF. CDR3 DNA sequence: TGTGCCAGCAGCTTATCAGGGGCCACCTACGAGCAGTACTTC.

The chain carries TRBV4-3 and TRBJ1-1; TRBD1 matches 7 bases. There are 15 residues in the CDR3. The ends lost 2 bases at V and 2 bases at J; junction bases unmatched: 5. Looked up from germline, CDR1 is LGHNA and CDR2 is YSLEER. CDR3 DNA sequence: TGCGCCAGCAGCCAATCGAGGGGGCTCAACACTGAAGCTTTCTTT. Translated: CASSQSRGLNTEAFF.

The CDR3 sequence: CASRIQGADYGYTF. The DNA of the CDR3 is TGCGCCAGCAGGATACAGGGTGCGGACTATGGCTACACCTTC. V usage is TRBV5-1 and J usage is TRBJ1-2; perhaps TRBD1 as D (6 bases). CDR1 SGHRS and CDR2 YFSETQ come from the germline V gene. Between the trimmed V and J ends, which lost 5 bases and 3 bases, there was a span of 14 bases. The CDR3 extends over 14 amino acids.

The chain links TRBV7-2 to TRBJ2-2; 7 nucleotides match TRBD1. CDR3 size: 15 residues. Unmatched junction bases numbered 6, after V lost 6 bases and J lost 2 bases. Germline CDR1 and CDR2: SGHTA and FQGNSA. CDR3 in amino acids: CASRLGQTNTGELFF. In DNA, the CDR3 is TGTGCCAGCAGACTGGGACAGACCAACACCGGGGAGCTGTTTTTT. The full variable domain, in which reference TRBV7-2 and TRBJ2-2 provide the parts outside the CDR3, is GAGVSQSPSNKVTEKGKDVELRCDPISGHTALYWYRQSLGQGLEFLIYFQGNSAPDKSGLPSDRFSAERTGGSVSTLTIQRTQQEDSAVYLCASRLGQTNTGELFFGEGSRLTVL.

This clone has more than one count but fewer than ten. CDR3 amino acids: CASQQGTETQYF. CDR3 DNA: TGTGCCAGCCAACAGGGAACAGAGACCCAGTACTTC. This chain links TRBV7-8 with TRBJ2-5, with D perhaps TRBD1 (6 bases). Germline values: CDR1 SGHVS, CDR2 FQNEAQ. There are 12 residues in the CDR3. Between the trimmed V and J ends, which lost 8 bases and 4 bases, there was a span of 11 bases.

This sequence joins TRBV6-1 and TRBJ2-3; weak D call: TRBD2 (5 bases). The V end was cut by 3 bases, the J end by 0 bases, with 13 bases between. This CDR3 spans 16 amino acids. Germline-derived CDR1 and CDR2 are MNHNS and SASEGT. The CDR3, as DNA: TGTGCCAGCAGTGACCCTGGACGGGGAAGCACAGATACGCAGTATTTT. This encodes CASSDPGRGSTDTQYF.

The chain combines TRBV19 with TRBJ2-1; 16 bases match TRBD2. The CDR3 loop spans 19 amino acids. Germline CDR1 LNHDA, CDR2 SQIVND (reference sequence). V shed 0 bases, J shed 4 bases, and the junction held 6 bases outside the gene matches. In DNA, the CDR3 is TGTGCCAGTAGTATAGACGGGACTAGCGGGAGGGCCCCATACAATGAGCAGTTCTTC. Residues: CASSIDGTSGRAPYNEQFF. Filled out from reference TRBV19 and TRBJ2-1, the complete variable domain reads DGGITQSPKYLFRKEGQNVTLSCEQNLNHDAMYWYRQDPGQGLRLIYYSQIVNDFQKGDIAEGYSVSREKKESFPLTVTSAQKNPTAFYLCASSIDGTSGRAPYNEQFFGPGTRLTVL.

V gene TRBV6-6 combines with J gene TRBJ2-3, with TRBD2 identical over 10 bases. Germline loops: CDR1 MNHNY, CDR2 SVGAGI (reference sequence). CDR3 length equals 14 residues. V gave up 9 bases and J gave up 5 bases; unmatched junction bases: 8. The CDR3 sequence is CASTAGGWKDTQYF. The CDR3, as DNA: TGTGCCAGTACAGCGGGAGGGTGGAAAGATACGCAGTATTTT.